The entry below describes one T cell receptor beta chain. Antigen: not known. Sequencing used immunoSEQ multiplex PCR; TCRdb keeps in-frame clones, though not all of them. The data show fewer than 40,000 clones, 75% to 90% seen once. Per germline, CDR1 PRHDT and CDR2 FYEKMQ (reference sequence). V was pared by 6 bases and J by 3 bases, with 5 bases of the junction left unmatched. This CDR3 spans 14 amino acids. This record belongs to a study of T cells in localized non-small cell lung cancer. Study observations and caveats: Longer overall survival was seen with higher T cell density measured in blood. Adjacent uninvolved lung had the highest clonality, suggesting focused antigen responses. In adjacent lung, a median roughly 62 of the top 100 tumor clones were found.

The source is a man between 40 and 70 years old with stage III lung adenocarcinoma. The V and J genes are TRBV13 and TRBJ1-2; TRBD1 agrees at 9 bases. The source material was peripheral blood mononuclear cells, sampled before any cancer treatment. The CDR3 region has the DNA TGTGCCAGCAGTATGACAGGGGGGGACTATGGCTACACCTTC. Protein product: CASSMTGGDYGYTF. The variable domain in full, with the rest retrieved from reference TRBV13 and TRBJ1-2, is AAGVIQSPRHLIKEKRETATLKCYPIPRHDTVYWYQQGPGQDPQFLISFYEKMQSDKGSIPDRFSAQQFSDYHSELNMSSLELGDSALYFCASSMTGGDYGYTFGSGTRLTVV.